This T cell receptor beta chain appears in the sequencing data of a study of shared clonotypes between healthy human individuals. Deep was the level used in running the assay. An approximately 210 ng quantity of DNA, roughly 32,000 T cell genomes, went into the sorted-subset replicate PCRs. Here immunoSEQ multiplex PCR was the method, and the copy in TCRdb shows in-frame clones only, minus some. Of around 1.5 million clones in the sample, around 98% are singletons; the top ten hold roughly 0.4%. Comments on this clone: Its antigen is undetermined.

Study outcomes and limitations: Naive subsets generally exceeded memory subsets in estimated richness.

What was sequenced was naive CD4+ T cells sorted from blood. As to subset: CD45RA+ positively selected. This clonotype was sampled from a man aged 25 to 40 in good health.

The CDR3 DNA is TGTGCCAGCAGCTTAGAGGGGACCTACGAGCAGTACTTC. It translates to CASSLEGTYEQYF. The chain carries TRBV7-8 and TRBJ2-7; TRBD1 might be the D (5 bases). The CDR3 consists of 13 residues. Germline V lookup: CDR1 SGHVS, CDR2 FQNEAQ. V lost 1 base, J lost 2 bases, and 6 bases lay in between. Using reference TRBV7-8 and TRBJ2-7 for the parts outside the CDR3, the full variable domain is GAGVSQSPRYKVAKRGQDVALRCDPISGHVSLFWYQQALGQGPEFLTYFQNEAQLDKSGLPSDRFFAERPEGSVSTLKIQRTQQEDSAVYLCASSLEGTYEQYFGPGTRLTVT.